Each of the 11 T cell receptor beta chains below was sequenced from the same sample in a study of memory CD4+ T cells and cytomegalovirus serostatus. This table comes from immunoSEQ multiplex PCR, and its TCRdb copy is limited to in-frame clones, with some not included. The sample contains 55,000 or so clones, over 60% of which appear only once. Single viable CD3+CD4+CD8-CD45RO+ cells were sorted as the memory CD4+ T cells. Sequencing input: memory CD4+ T cells from blood. Every receptor here comes from an adult in good health and CMV-seropositive.

The V call is TRBV21-1, the J call TRBJ2-7; the table's TRBD2 call for D was not verified on the DNA. TRBV21-1 is marked as a pseudogene. This CDR3 has 15 residues. CDR3 DNA: TGTGCCAGCAGCAAACGTAGCGGGACCTCCTACGAGCAGTACTTC. As protein: CASSKRSGTSYEQYF.

This rearrangement joins TRBV5-6 to TRBJ1-2; no reliable D call. Germline CDR1 reads SGHDT; CDR2 reads YYEEEE. CDR3 length equals 11 residues. The V end was cut by 4 bases, the J end by 8 bases, with 9 bases between. The CDR3 DNA is TGTGCCAGCAGCGGGGAGCGGGGCTACACCTTC. Translated, it gives CASSGERGYTF.

The V and J genes are TRBV5-1 and TRBJ2-5; the match to TRBD2 covers 12 bases. Germline loops: CDR1 SGHRS, CDR2 YFSETQ. The trim removed 1 base at V and 3 bases at J, leaving 1 base unmatched. There are 15 residues in the CDR3. CDR3 in amino acids: CASSLTSGGKETQYF. In DNA, the CDR3 is TGCGCCAGCAGCTTGACTAGCGGGGGGAAAGAGACCCAGTACTTC.

CDR3 amino acids: CASSLKTRVWYF. CDR3 sequence (DNA): TGTGCCAGCAGCCTCAAGACTAGGGTTTGGTACTTC. The chain employs TRBV7-2 and TRBJ2-7, with a possible D match to TRBD2 (6 bases). Trimming cost V 5 bases and J 12 bases, with 17 bases left between them. The CDR3 length is 12 residues. Germline values: CDR1 SGHTA, CDR2 FQGNSA.

The chain employs TRBV19 and TRBJ1-6; D call uncertain. Germline values: CDR1 LNHDA, CDR2 SQIVND (reference sequence). The CDR3 is 14 residues long. V lost 7 bases, J lost 9 bases, and 16 bases lay in between. The CDR3 here is CASNAFRGSSPLHF. CDR3 DNA: TGTGCCAGTAATGCTTTCAGAGGTAGTTCACCCCTCCACTTT.

The V gene is TRBV5-6, the J gene TRBJ2-1, with TRBD2 matching 9 bases. From germline, CDR1 is SGHDT and CDR2 YYEEEE. V shed 4 bases and J 6 bases; nucleotides not matched to a gene: 8. This CDR3 is 15 amino acids long. DNA of the CDR3: TGTGCCAGCAGCGATGCGGGGGGGCCGGTCAATGAGCAGTTCTTC. It is translated as CASSDAGGPVNEQFF. Using reference TRBV5-6 and TRBJ2-1 for the parts outside the CDR3, the full variable domain is DAGVTQSPTHLIKTRGQQVTLRCSPKSGHDTVSWYQQALGQGPQFIFQYYEEEERQRGNFPDRFSGHQFPNYSSELNVNALLLGDSALYLCASSDAGGPVNEQFFGPGTRLTVL.

The chain combines TRBV19 with TRBJ2-3; TRBD1 matches at 7 bases. V lost 9 bases to trimming and J lost 2 bases; unmatched junction nucleotides: 8. Germline V lookup: CDR1 LNHDA, CDR2 SQIVND (reference sequence). The CDR3 contains 14 residues. CDR3 nucleotide sequence: TGTGCCAGCAAATTTGGACAGGCCACAGATACGCAGTATTTT. Its translation: CASKFGQATDTQYF.

The table lists this clone with a few counts. The chain couples TRBV30 to TRBJ2-5; D unresolved. This CDR3 spans 13 amino acids. Germline assignment: CDR1 GTSNPN and CDR2 SVGIG (reference sequence). V lost 2 bases and J 5 bases, leaving 12 bases between the germline ends. CDR3 in amino acids: CAWSPRTRETQYF. DNA of the CDR3: TGTGCCTGGAGTCCTCGTACCAGGGAGACCCAGTACTTC.

V and J are TRBV11-3 and TRBJ2-7, with D perhaps TRBD1 (6 bases). The germline CDR1 and CDR2 sequences are SGHNT and YENEEA. This CDR3 region has 14 residues. V was trimmed by 6 bases and J by 4 bases, leaving 16 bases between them. The CDR3 DNA is TGTGCCAGCAGTCCGGGACACCCGCCTTACGAGCAGTACTTC. It codes for CASSPGHPPYEQYF.

The chain employs TRBV5-4 and TRBJ1-2; D might be TRBD1 (5 bases). V lost 0 bases and J lost 4, with 13 bases in between. Germline V lookup: CDR1 SGHNT, CDR2 YYREEE (reference sequence). The CDR3 has 15 residues. The CDR3: CASSLEGGAPYGYTF. In DNA form, the CDR3 reads TGTGCCAGCAGCTTGGAGGGTGGGGCCCCCTATGGCTACACCTTC.

This clone rates as medium-sized (0.01 to 0.1%). V usage is TRBV6-1 and J usage is TRBJ2-2, with D tentatively TRBD1 (6 bases). V was pared by 6 bases and J by 4 bases, with 12 bases between. The CDR3 runs 14 residues. CDR1 and CDR2 (germline): MNHNS, SASEGT. The CDR3 region is CASRTHRATGELFF. CDR3 nucleotide sequence: TGTGCCAGCAGAACGCACAGGGCCACCGGGGAGCTGTTTTTT.